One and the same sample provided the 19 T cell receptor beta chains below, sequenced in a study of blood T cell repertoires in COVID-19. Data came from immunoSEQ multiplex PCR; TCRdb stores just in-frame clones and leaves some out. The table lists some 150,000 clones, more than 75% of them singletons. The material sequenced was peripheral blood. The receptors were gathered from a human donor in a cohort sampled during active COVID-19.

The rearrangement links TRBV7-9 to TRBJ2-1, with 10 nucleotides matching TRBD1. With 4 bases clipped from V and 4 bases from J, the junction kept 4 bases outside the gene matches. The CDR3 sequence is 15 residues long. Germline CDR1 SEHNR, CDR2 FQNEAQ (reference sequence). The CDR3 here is CASSSRDRGYNEQFF. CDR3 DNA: TGTGCCAGCAGCTCCCGGGACAGGGGATACAATGAGCAGTTCTTC. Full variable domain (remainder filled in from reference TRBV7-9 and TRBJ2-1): DTGVSQNPRHKITKRGQNVTFRCDPISEHNRLYWYRQTLGQGPEFLTYFQNEAQLEKSRLLSDRFSAERPKGSFSTLEIQRTEQGDSAMYLCASSSRDRGYNEQFFGPGTRLTVL.

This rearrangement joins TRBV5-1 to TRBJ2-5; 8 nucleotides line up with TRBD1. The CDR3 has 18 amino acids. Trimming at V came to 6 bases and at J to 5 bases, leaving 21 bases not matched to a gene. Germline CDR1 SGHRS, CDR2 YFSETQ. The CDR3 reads CASTRSGTGGIIAETQYF. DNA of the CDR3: TGCGCCAGCACCCGATCAGGTACAGGGGGAATAATAGCGGAGACCCAGTACTTC.

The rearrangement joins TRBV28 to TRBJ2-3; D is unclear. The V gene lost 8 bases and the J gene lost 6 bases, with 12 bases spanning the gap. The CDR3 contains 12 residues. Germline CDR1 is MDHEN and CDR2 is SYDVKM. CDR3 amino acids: CASRVAADTQYF. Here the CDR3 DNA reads TGTGCCAGCCGTGTGGCCGCTGATACGCAGTATTTT.

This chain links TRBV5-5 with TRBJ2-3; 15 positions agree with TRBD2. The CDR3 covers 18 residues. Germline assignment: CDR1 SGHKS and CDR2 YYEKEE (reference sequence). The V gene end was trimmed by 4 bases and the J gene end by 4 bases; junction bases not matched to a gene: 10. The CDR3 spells CASSQRTSGGAGPDTQYF. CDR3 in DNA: TGTGCCAGCAGCCAGAGGACTAGCGGGGGGGCGGGTCCAGATACGCAGTATTTT.

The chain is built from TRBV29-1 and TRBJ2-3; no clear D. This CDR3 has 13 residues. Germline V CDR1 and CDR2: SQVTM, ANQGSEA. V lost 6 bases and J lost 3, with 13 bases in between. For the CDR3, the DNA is TGCAGCGTGACTCTGACCGGAACAGATACGCAGTATTTT. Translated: CSVTLTGTDTQYF.

CDR3 coding DNA: TGCGCCAGCAGCTATTCGGGAGGAGGGGTCGAGCAGTACTTC. Translating it yields CASSYSGGGVEQYF. The chain combines TRBV5-1 with TRBJ2-7; 7 bases line up with TRBD2. The germline V gene encodes CDR1 SGHRS and CDR2 YFSETQ. The CDR3 runs 14 residues. J lost 6 bases, V lost 3 bases, and 9 bases had no gene match.

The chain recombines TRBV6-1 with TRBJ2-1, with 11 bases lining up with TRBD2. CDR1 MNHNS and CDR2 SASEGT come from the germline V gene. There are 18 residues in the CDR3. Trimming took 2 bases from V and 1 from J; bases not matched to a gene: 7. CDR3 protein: CASSEKRTSGSSYNEQFF. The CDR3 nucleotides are TGTGCCAGCAGTGAAAAGAGGACTAGCGGGTCGTCCTACAATGAGCAGTTCTTC.

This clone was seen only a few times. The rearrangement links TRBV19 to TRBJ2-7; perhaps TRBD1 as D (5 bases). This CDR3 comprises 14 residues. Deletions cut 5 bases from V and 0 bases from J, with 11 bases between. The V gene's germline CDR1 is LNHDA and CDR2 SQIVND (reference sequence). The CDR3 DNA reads TGTGCCAGTAGTTTCAGGGCGAACTCCTACGAGCAGTACTTC. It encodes CASSFRANSYEQYF. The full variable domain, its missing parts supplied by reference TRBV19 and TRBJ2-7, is DGGITQSPKYLFRKEGQNVTLSCEQNLNHDAMYWYRQDPGQGLRLIYYSQIVNDFQKGDIAEGYSVSREKKESFPLTVTSAQKNPTAFYLCASSFRANSYEQYFGPGTRLTVT.

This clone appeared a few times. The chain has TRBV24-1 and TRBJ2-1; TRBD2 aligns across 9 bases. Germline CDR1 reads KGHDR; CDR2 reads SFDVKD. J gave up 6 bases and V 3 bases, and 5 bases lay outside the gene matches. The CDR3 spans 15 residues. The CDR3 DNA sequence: TGTGCCACCAGTGATGCGGGAGGGGGTACCAATGAGCAGTTCTTC. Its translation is CATSDAGGGTNEQFF.

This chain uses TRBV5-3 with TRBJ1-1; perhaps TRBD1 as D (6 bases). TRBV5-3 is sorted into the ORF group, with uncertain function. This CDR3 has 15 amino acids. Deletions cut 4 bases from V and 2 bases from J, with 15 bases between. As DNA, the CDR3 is TGTGCCAGAAGCCCAGGGACACGAAGAAACACTGAAGCTTTCTTT. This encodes CARSPGTRRNTEAFF.

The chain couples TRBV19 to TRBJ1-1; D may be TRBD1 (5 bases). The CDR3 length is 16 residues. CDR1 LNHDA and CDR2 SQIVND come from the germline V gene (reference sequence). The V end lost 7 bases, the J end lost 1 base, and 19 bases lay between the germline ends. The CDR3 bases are TGTGCCAGTACCCCTTGGGGGGTGAGGAAGAACACTGAAGCTTTCTTT. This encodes CASTPWGVRKNTEAFF.

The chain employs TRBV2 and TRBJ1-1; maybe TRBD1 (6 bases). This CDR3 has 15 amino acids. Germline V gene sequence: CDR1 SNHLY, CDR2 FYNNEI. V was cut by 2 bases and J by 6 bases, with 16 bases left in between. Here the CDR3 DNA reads TGTGCCAGCAGTGAAAGAGAACAGGGAAGGGCTGAAGCTTTCTTT. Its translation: CASSEREQGRAEAFF. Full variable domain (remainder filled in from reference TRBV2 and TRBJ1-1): EPEVTQTPSHQVTQMGQEVILRCVPISNHLYFYWYRQILGQKVEFLVSFYNNEISEKSEIFDDQFSVERPDGSNFTLKIRSTKLEDSAMYFCASSEREQGRAEAFFGQGTRLTVV.

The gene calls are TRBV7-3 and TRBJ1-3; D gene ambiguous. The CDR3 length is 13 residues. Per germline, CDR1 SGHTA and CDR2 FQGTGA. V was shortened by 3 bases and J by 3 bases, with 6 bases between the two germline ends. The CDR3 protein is CASSLGDGNTIYF. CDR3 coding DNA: TGTGCCAGCAGCTTGGGAGATGGAAACACCATATATTTT.

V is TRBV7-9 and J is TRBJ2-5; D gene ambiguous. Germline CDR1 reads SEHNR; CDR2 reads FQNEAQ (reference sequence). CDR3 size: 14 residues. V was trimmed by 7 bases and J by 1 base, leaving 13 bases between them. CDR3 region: CASTPRYFQETQYF. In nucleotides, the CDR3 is TGTGCCAGCACCCCGAGGTATTTCCAAGAGACCCAGTACTTC.

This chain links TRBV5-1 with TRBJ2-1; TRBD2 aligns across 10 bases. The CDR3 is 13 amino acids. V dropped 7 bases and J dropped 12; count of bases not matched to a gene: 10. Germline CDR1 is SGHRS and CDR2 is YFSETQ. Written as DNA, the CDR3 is TGCGCCAGCGGGCTAGCGGGAGCCCCGGGGCAGTTCTTC. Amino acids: CASGLAGAPGQFF. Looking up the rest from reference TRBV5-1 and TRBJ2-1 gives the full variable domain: KAGVTQTPRYLIKTRGQQVTLSCSPISGHRSVSWYQQTPGQGLQFLFEYFSETQRNKGNFPGRFSGRQFSNSRSEMNVSTLELGDSALYLCASGLAGAPGQFFGPGTRLTVL.

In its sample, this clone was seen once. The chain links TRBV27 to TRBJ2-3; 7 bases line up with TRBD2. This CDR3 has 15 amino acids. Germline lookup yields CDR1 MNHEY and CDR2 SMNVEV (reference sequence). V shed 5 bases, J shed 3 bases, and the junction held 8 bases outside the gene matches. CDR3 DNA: TGTGCCAGCAGTAGGGCGGGAGCCGGAACAGATACGCAGTATTTT. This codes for CASSRAGAGTDTQYF.

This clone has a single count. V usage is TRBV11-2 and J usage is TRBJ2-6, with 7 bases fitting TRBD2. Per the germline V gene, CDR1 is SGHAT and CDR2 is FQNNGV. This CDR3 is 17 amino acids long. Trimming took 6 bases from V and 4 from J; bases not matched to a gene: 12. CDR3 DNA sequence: TGTGCCAGCAGACGTACCCCAGGCGGGGGAGGGGCCAACGTCCTGACTTTC. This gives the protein CASRRTPGGGGANVLTF.

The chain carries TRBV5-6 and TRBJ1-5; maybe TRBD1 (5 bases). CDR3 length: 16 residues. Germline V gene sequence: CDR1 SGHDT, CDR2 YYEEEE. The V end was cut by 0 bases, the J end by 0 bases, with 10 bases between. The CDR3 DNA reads TGTGCCAGCAGCTTGGGGGGCAGGGTTAGCAATCAGCCCCAGCATTTT. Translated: CASSLGGRVSNQPQHF. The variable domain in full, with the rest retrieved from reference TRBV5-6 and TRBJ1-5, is DAGVTQSPTHLIKTRGQQVTLRCSPKSGHDTVSWYQQALGQGPQFIFQYYEEEERQRGNFPDRFSGHQFPNYSSELNVNALLLGDSALYLCASSLGGRVSNQPQHFGDGTRLSIL.

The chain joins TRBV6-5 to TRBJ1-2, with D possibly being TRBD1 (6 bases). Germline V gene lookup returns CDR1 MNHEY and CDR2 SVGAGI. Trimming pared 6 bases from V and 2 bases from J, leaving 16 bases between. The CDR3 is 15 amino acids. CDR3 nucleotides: TGTGCCAGCAGGGCTACAGGGCTCTCAAACTATGGCTACACCTTC. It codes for CASRATGLSNYGYTF.